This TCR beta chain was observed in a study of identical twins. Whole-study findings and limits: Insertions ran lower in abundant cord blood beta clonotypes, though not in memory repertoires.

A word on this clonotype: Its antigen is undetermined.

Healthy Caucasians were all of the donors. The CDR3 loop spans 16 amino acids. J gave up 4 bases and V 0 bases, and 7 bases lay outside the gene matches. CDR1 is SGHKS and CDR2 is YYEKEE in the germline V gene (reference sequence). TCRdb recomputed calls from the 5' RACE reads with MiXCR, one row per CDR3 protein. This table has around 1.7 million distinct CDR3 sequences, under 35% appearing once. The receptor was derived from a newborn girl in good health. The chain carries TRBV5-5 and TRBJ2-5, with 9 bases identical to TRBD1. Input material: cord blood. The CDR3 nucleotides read TGTGCCAGCAGCTTGGCCACAGGGGGCTCGTTAGAGACCCAGTACTTC. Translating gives CASSLATGGSLETQYF.